Presented here are 28 T cell receptor beta chains from one specimen sequenced in a study of blood T cell repertoires in COVID-19. TCRdb's table, derived via immunoSEQ multiplex PCR, lists solely in-frame clones and lacks some. The profile shows approximately 190,000 clones, around 84% of them singletons. The sample comprised peripheral blood. The receptors derive from a human donor in a cohort sampled during active COVID-19.

There are many counts of this clone. This chain links TRBV19 with TRBJ2-1, with TRBD2 matching over 8 bases. Germline V gene data show CDR1 as LNHDA and CDR2 as SQIVND (reference sequence). The trim removed 7 bases at V and 5 bases at J, leaving 7 bases unmatched. The length of the CDR3 is 14 residues. The CDR3 region has the DNA TGTGCCAGTACCCCGGGACTAGGAAACAATGAGCAGTTCTTC. It encodes CASTPGLGNNEQFF.

This chain uses TRBV19 with TRBJ2-5, with TRBD2 matching over 12 bases. Germline V gives CDR1 LNHDA, CDR2 SQIVND (reference sequence). The CDR3 loop spans 15 amino acids. With 3 bases clipped from V and 2 bases from J, the junction kept 1 base outside the gene matches. The DNA of the CDR3 is TGTGCCAGTAGTATCACTAGCGGGGGGCAAGAGACCCAGTACTTC. Its translation: CASSITSGGQETQYF.

This chain connects TRBV12-2 to TRBJ1-1. TRBV12-2 represents a pseudogene. This CDR3 contains 15 residues. CDR3 region: CASRLAGAGKFEAFF. CDR3 coding DNA: TGTGCAAGTCGCTTAGCTGGAGCCGGGAAATTTGAAGCTTTCTTT.

The chain links TRBV5-4 to TRBJ2-7, with D possibly matching TRBD1 (6 bases). Between the trimmed V and J ends, which lost 4 bases and 3 bases, there was a span of 20 bases. The CDR3 totals 16 residues. Germline CDR1 reads SGHNT; CDR2 reads YYREEE (reference sequence). The CDR3 coding sequence is TGTGCCAGCAGCAGAAGACAGGCGGTGGGAAGCTACGAGCAGTACTTC. Residues: CASSRRQAVGSYEQYF.

The chain couples TRBV29-1 to TRBJ2-1; D unclear. The V and J ends lost 7 bases and 7 bases respectively, with 5 bases between them. The CDR3 loop spans 9 amino acids. Germline V gene data show CDR1 as SQVTM and CDR2 as ANQGSEA. The CDR3 bases are TGCAGCGCCGAGAATGAGCAGTTCTTC. Amino acids: CSAENEQFF.

This clone was detected only once. The V and J genes are TRBV3-1 (or the pseudogene TRBV3-2) and TRBJ1-1, with a possible D match to TRBD1 (5 bases). The CDR3 runs to 17 residues. Germline V gene data show CDR1 as LGHDT and CDR2 as YNNKEL (reference sequence). Trimming stripped 1 base from V and 4 bases from J, with 19 bases between. The CDR3 here is CASSQGQFLSRSTEAFF. DNA for the CDR3: TGTGCCAGCAGCCAAGGACAGTTTCTCAGCCGATCCACTGAAGCTTTCTTT.

The chain carries TRBV5-1 and TRBJ2-5; TRBD2 might be the D (6 bases). CDR1 is SGHRS and CDR2 is YFSETQ in the germline V gene. The CDR3 totals 14 residues. V was cut by 0 bases and J by 3 bases, with 9 bases left in between. The CDR3 region is CASSLELAEETQYF. CDR3 in DNA: TGCGCCAGCAGCTTGGAATTAGCGGAAGAGACCCAGTACTTC. Based on the CDR3 plus reference TRBV5-1 and TRBJ2-5, the full variable domain is KAGVTQTPRYLIKTRGQQVTLSCSPISGHRSVSWYQQTPGQGLQFLFEYFSETQRNKGNFPGRFSGRQFSNSRSEMNVSTLELGDSALYLCASSLELAEETQYFGPGTRLLVL.

Of note for this clone: The same CDR3 also results from other DNA sequences found in this sample. In nucleotides, the CDR3 is TGTGCCAGCAGGCGGACAGGGAGAAATCAGCCCCAGCATTTT. Residues: CASRRTGRNQPQHF. The chain has TRBV6-5 and TRBJ1-5; 8 bases match TRBD1. The J segment lost 4 bases and the V segment lost 6 bases, leaving 5 bases of the junction unmatched. CDR3 length: 14 residues. Germline V gene sequence: CDR1 MNHEY, CDR2 SVGAGI.

This chain joins TRBV2 and TRBJ2-1; D may be TRBD2 (6 bases). Germline CDR1 reads SNHLY; CDR2 reads FYNNEI. The length of the CDR3 is 13 residues. V lost 8 bases and J 6 bases, leaving 14 bases between the germline ends. The CDR3 loop reads CASAGLLANEQFF. The CDR3 coding sequence is TGTGCCAGCGCGGGGCTACTTGCCAATGAGCAGTTCTTC. The entire variable domain, with the rest obtained from reference TRBV2 and TRBJ2-1, is as follows: EPEVTQTPSHQVTQMGQEVILRCVPISNHLYFYWYRQILGQKVEFLVSFYNNEISEKSEIFDDQFSVERPDGSNFTLKIRSTKLEDSAMYFCASAGLLANEQFFGPGTRLTVL.

The rearrangement joins TRBV25-1 to TRBJ1-4, with a weak D call TRBD1 (6 bases). This CDR3 is built from 13 residues. Germline V CDR1 and CDR2: MGHDK, SYGVNS. Trimming left V 6 bases short and J 8 bases short, with 13 bases between. The CDR3 loop reads CASRSGRGEKLFF. The DNA for the CDR3 is TGTGCCAGCAGGAGCGGAAGGGGGGAAAAACTGTTTTTT. Variable domain in full (rest from reference TRBV25-1 and TRBJ1-4): EADIYQTPRYLVIGTGKKITLECSQTMGHDKMYWYQQDPGMELHLIHYSYGVNSTEKGDLSSESTVSRIRTEHFPLTLESARPSHTSQYLCASRSGRGEKLFFGSGTQLSVL.

This clone was seen a single time. The genes are TRBV9 and TRBJ2-3; 9 bases are a match to TRBD2. There are 14 residues in the CDR3. Germline-derived CDR1 and CDR2 are SGDLS and YYNGEE. V trimming: 6 bases; J trimming: 3 bases; junction bases outside the gene matches: 5. CDR3 residues: CASKSGGPTDTQYF. In DNA form, the CDR3 reads TGTGCCAGCAAAAGCGGGGGGCCGACAGATACGCAGTATTTT.

The rearrangement links TRBV7-3 to TRBJ2-5; TRBD1 agrees at 7 bases. The CDR3 is 15 amino acids. The V gene's germline CDR1 is SGHTA and CDR2 FQGTGA. Trimming removed 2 bases from V and 3 bases from J; junction bases left unmatched: 6. The CDR3 here is CASSLSGTEEETQYF. As DNA, the CDR3 is TGTGCCAGCAGCTTATCCGGGACAGAAGAAGAGACCCAGTACTTC.

The CDR3 sequence is CSVERDSEAFF. In nucleotides, the CDR3 is TGCAGCGTTGAAAGGGACAGTGAAGCTTTCTTT. The rearrangement uses TRBV29-1 and TRBJ1-1; 7 nucleotides align to TRBD1. The CDR3 runs 11 residues. Germline V lookup: CDR1 SQVTM, CDR2 ANQGSEA. The trim removed 2 bases at V and 7 bases at J, leaving 1 base unmatched.

V and J are TRBV3-1 (or the pseudogene TRBV3-2) and TRBJ2-3, with no clear D. The CDR3 is 14 residues long. Germline CDR1 LGHDT, CDR2 YNNKEL (reference sequence). V lost 0 bases and J 3 bases, leaving 7 bases between the germline ends. For the CDR3, the DNA is TGTGCCAGCAGCCAAGATCGGGTTACAGATACGCAGTATTTT. As protein: CASSQDRVTDTQYF.

This chain joins TRBV21-1 and TRBJ2-7; the table's D call TRBD2 went unverified against the DNA. TRBV21-1 is recorded as a pseudogene. CDR3 length: 14 residues. The CDR3 nucleotides are TGTGCCAGCACTTCGACGCGCGGGGCGAGGGAGCAGTACGTC. This encodes CASTSTRGAREQYV.

V and J are TRBV30 and TRBJ1-1; 7 positions match TRBD1. V lost 3 bases, J lost 4 bases, and 11 bases stayed unmatched. Per germline, CDR1 GTSNPN and CDR2 SVGIG (reference sequence). The CDR3 totals 15 residues. CDR3: CAWRKPTGRATEAFF. Here the CDR3 DNA reads TGTGCCTGGAGGAAACCGACAGGGCGGGCCACTGAAGCTTTCTTT.

The V gene is TRBV6-2 or TRBV6-3, the J gene TRBJ1-5; D gene unclear. The CDR3 is made up of 12 amino acids. CDR1 is MNHEY, CDR2 SVGEGT, per germline. The V end lost 2 bases, the J end lost 10 bases, and 9 bases lay between the germline ends. DNA of the CDR3: TGTGCCAGCAGTTACCCCCCACTCCCCCAGCATTTT. Its protein is CASSYPPLPQHF.

The chain recombines TRBV18 with TRBJ1-6, with D possibly matching TRBD1 (5 bases). CDR3 length: 15 residues. With 4 bases removed from V and 5 bases from J, the gap between germline ends came to 12 bases. The germline CDR1 and CDR2 sequences are KGHSH and LQKENI. In nucleotides, the CDR3 is TGTGCCAGCTCACGGCGGGGACGGGATAATTCACCCCTCCACTTT. It yields the protein CASSRRGRDNSPLHF.

V is TRBV28 and J is TRBJ1-2, with 9 bases fitting TRBD1. CDR1 and CDR2 (germline): MDHEN, SYDVKM. Germline trimming cut 10 bases from V and 7 bases from J; bases unmatched to any gene: 10. The CDR3 spans 13 residues. This chain's CDR3 is CATLPGQGRGYTF. The CDR3 nucleotides are TGTGCCACCCTCCCGGGACAGGGCCGTGGCTACACCTTC.

The chain uses TRBV7-8 and TRBJ2-6; D is undetermined. In germline, CDR1 is SGHVS, CDR2 FQNEAQ. CDR3 size: 14 residues. The germline V and J ends were trimmed by 3 bases and 0 bases, with 3 bases remaining between them. The CDR3 loop is CASSLSSGANVLTF. The CDR3 DNA is TGTGCCAGCAGCTTGAGCTCTGGGGCCAACGTCCTGACTTTC.

The rearrangement joins TRBV3-1 (or the pseudogene TRBV3-2) to TRBJ1-5, with D possibly being TRBD1 (5 bases). Trimming pared 3 bases from V and 5 bases from J, leaving 11 bases between. There are 14 residues in the CDR3. CDR1 is LGHDT, CDR2 YNNKEL, per germline (reference sequence). CDR3: CASSQTRGYQPQHF. The CDR3, as DNA: TGTGCCAGCAGCCAGACAAGGGGATATCAGCCCCAGCATTTT.

The chain employs TRBV7-2 and TRBJ2-7, with TRBD1 matching over 9 bases. The CDR3 is 14 amino acids. The V and J ends lost 4 bases and 3 bases, in that order; junction bases with no gene match: 4. Per germline, CDR1 SGHTA and CDR2 FQGNSA. This chain's CDR3 is CASSSGQGVYEQYF. Here the CDR3 DNA reads TGTGCCAGCAGCTCGGGACAGGGAGTCTACGAGCAGTACTTC.

This chain uses TRBV15 with TRBJ2-2; perhaps TRBD2 as D (7 bases). CDR1 and CDR2 from the germline V gene are LNHNV and YYDKDF (reference sequence). V lost 3 bases to trimming and J lost 6 bases, with 17 bases between them. The CDR3 length is 16 residues. CDR3 sequence (DNA): TGTGCCACCAGCAGGGCCGTCGGAGGGGGGGCCGGGGAGCTGTTTTTT. It translates to CATSRAVGGGAGELFF.

In the case of this clone: Other DNA sequences in this sample translate to the same CDR3. The gene calls are TRBV5-1 and TRBJ2-1; 11 nucleotides agree with TRBD1. Germline V gene sequence: CDR1 SGHRS, CDR2 YFSETQ. The junction had 3 bases not matched to a gene; V was cut back by 4 bases and J by 3 bases. The CDR3 runs to 15 residues. Written as DNA, the CDR3 is TGCGCCAGCAGCCCAGGGACAGGGGGCTACAATGAGCAGTTCTTC. It is translated as CASSPGTGGYNEQFF.

The gene calls are TRBV2 and TRBJ1-3, with D unresolved. CDR3 length: 15 residues. CDR1 is SNHLY and CDR2 is FYNNEI in the germline V gene. V gave up 8 bases and J gave up 0 bases, with 14 bases separating them. The CDR3 loop is CASSSGHISGNTIYF. CDR3 DNA sequence: TGTGCCAGCTCCAGCGGGCACATCTCTGGAAACACCATATATTTT.

The J gene is TRBJ2-7, the V gene TRBV24-1; tentative D call: TRBD1 (5 bases). CDR3 size: 13 residues. CDR1 and CDR2 from the germline V gene are KGHDR and SFDVKD. V was clipped by 3 bases and J by 4 bases, with 9 bases between them. CDR3 sequence reads: CATSDARQYEQYV. The CDR3 DNA sequence: TGTGCCACCAGTGATGCCAGACAGTACGAGCAGTACGTC.

This chain joins TRBV5-6 and TRBJ2-7; D is undetermined. The V and J ends lost 0 bases and 2 bases respectively, with 9 bases between them. This CDR3 is 14 amino acids long. CDR1 SGHDT and CDR2 YYEEEE come from the germline V gene. The CDR3 reads CASSLGGRTYEQYV. The CDR3 bases are TGTGCCAGCAGCTTGGGTGGCAGAACCTACGAGCAGTACGTC.

The J gene is TRBJ1-4, the V gene TRBV7-9, with D possibly being TRBD1 (6 bases). The V end lost 4 bases, the J end lost 5 bases, and 11 bases lay between the germline ends. CDR3 length: 14 amino acids. Looked up from germline, CDR1 is SEHNR and CDR2 is FQNEAQ (reference sequence). The DNA of the CDR3 is TGTGCCAGCAGCTCAGGGGTGGGAAATGAAAAACTGTTTTTT. It codes for CASSSGVGNEKLFF.